The rows below give T cell receptor beta chains drawn from one sample of a study of blood T cell repertoires in COVID-19. The assay was immunoSEQ multiplex PCR, and TCRdb's table has in-frame clones only and misses some. The data contain some 200,000 clones, under 90% of them singletons. The specimen sequenced was PBMCs or T cells enriched from blood (not recorded which). The receptors were gathered from a woman in her forties or fifties with acute COVID-19. Each CDR3 is given with its conserved first and last residue. D genes are given only for firm matches.

j_call | v_call | cdr3_length | d_call | cdr3_aa
TRBJ1-1 | TRBV21-1 | 13 | - | CASRPDRTIPAFF
TRBJ2-2 | TRBV15 | 18 | TRBD2 | CATSRVGLAGSNTGELFF
TRBJ1-5 | TRBV25-1 | 14 | TRBD1 | CASAWTGSNQPQHF
TRBJ2-7 | TRBV3-1/TRBV3-2 | 17 | - | CASSRATAGRGSYEQYF
TRBJ2-4 | TRBV7-2 | 15 | - | CASSPRPLAKNIQYF
TRBJ1-6 | TRBV2 | 13 | - | CATQTGENSPLHF
TRBJ2-1 | TRBV24-1 | 18 | TRBD2 | CATSDTTTSGPTYNEQFF
TRBJ1-2 | TRBV5-1 | 14 | TRBD1 | CASSLTGTDLGYTF
TRBJ2-3 | TRBV7-6 | 15 | TRBD1 | CATTLGTGTTDTQYF
TRBJ2-5 | TRBV7-2 | 15 | TRBD2 | CASSSGGASGLTQYF
TRBJ2-7 | TRBV28 | 15 | TRBD1 | CASSFQKQGSYEQYF
TRBJ2-5 | TRBV11-3 | 13 | TRBD2 | CASSLGGGETQYF
TRBJ1-5 | TRBV10-2 | 13 | - | CASNRVGVQPQHF
TRBJ1-5 | TRBV28 | 12 | - | CASSSRNQPQHF
TRBJ2-5 | TRBV5-1 | 13 | - | CASSRMAQETQYF
TRBJ1-2 | TRBV10-3 | 13 | - | CAISDRGDYGYTF
TRBJ1-1 | TRBV15 | 14 | - | CATSRDYRDTEAFF
TRBJ1-2 | TRBV30 | 16 | - | CAWSALTGTSGYGYTF
TRBJ2-7 | TRBV4-2 | 16 | TRBD2 | CASSHQATSGSYEQYF
TRBJ1-1 | TRBV7-9 | 13 | - | CASSGGMNTEAFF
TRBJ2-4 | TRBV28 | 17 | TRBD2 | CASSWVLAGGAKNIQYF
TRBJ1-2 | TRBV7-8 | 15 | - | CASSLGGGNNYGYTF
TRBJ2-5 | TRBV2 | 18 | TRBD1 | CASSEYPRTGSKQETQYF
TRBJ2-2 | TRBV7-9 | 12 | - | CASSTGTGELFF
TRBJ2-3 | TRBV28 | 15 | TRBD2 | CASRLGLAFTDTQYF
TRBJ2-3 | TRBV12-5 | 15 | - | CASGLVLGAPDTQYF
TRBJ1-3 | TRBV9 | 16 | - | CASSPQGQTSGNTIYF
TRBJ2-2 | TRBV14 | 12 | - | CASSRLAGELFF
TRBJ1-5 | TRBV7-2 | 14 | - | CASTLGRAGQPQHF
TRBJ2-1 | TRBV28 | 13 | TRBD2 | CASSRLAGHEQFF
TRBJ1-3 | TRBV6-2/TRBV6-3 | 15 | - | CASSYRRVSGNTIYF